This T cell receptor beta chain was identified in a study of T cells in Graves' hyperthyroidism and ophthalmopathy. About the study: Prior to any treatment, at the point of initial diagnosis, peripheral blood was collected.

This clonotype was seen only a few times. Its antigen is not identified. Study observations and caveats: In the blood, most expanded thyroid clonotypes above 0.001 appeared as well.

RNA transcripts gave rise to amplified TCR beta CDR3 regions. First-round RT-PCR with HTBI primers amplified the TCR CDR3 region. A single record per CDR3 protein comes from TCRdb applying MiXCR to the multiplex PCR reads. The sample consists of nearly 600,000 distinct CDR3 sequences, over 12% of them appearing once. V was pared by 5 bases and J by 8 bases, with 14 bases of the junction left unmatched. The length of the CDR3 is 15 residues. CDR1 is MNHEY, CDR2 SMNVEV, per germline (reference sequence). Sequencing was performed on blood. The chain links TRBV27 to TRBJ1-2; TRBD1 matches 7 bases. This TCR was sampled from a woman under 30 with Graves' ophthalmopathy. The CDR3 region has the DNA TGTGCCAGCAGTACCCTAGGACAGGCAGGTCTAGGCTACACCTTC. Protein: CASSTLGQAGLGYTF.